These 27 T cell receptor beta chains came from one sample sequenced in a study of OX40 agonist ivuxolimab in advanced cancers. Only in-frame clones appear in the TCRdb table, and some are missing; sequencing was by immunoSEQ multiplex PCR. In the table there are under 50,000 clones, approximately 90% of which are singletons. This specimen was CD4+ or CD8+ T cells sorted from blood, taken in a trial of the OX40 agonist ivuxolimab. Source of these receptors: an adult with an advanced solid tumor such as melanoma, head and neck, liver or kidney cancer.

V usage is TRBV5-6 and J usage is TRBJ2-1; 7 positions agree with TRBD1. The junction had 4 bases not matched to a gene; V was cut back by 3 bases and J by 4 bases. The V gene's germline CDR1 is SGHDT and CDR2 YYEEEE. The CDR3 contains 14 residues. In DNA, the CDR3 is TGTGCCAGCAGCTCCGGGACAGTTTACAATGAGCAGTTCTTC. It is translated as CASSSGTVYNEQFF.

The chain carries TRBV9 and TRBJ1-4; perhaps TRBD1 as D (6 bases). Germline V gene sequence: CDR1 SGDLS, CDR2 YYNGEE. V lost 6 bases, J lost 4 bases, and 13 bases lay in between. The CDR3 has 14 residues. In DNA, the CDR3 is TGTGCCAGCAATTCCGGGACACGTAATGAAAAACTGTTTTTT. Encoded protein: CASNSGTRNEKLFF.

V is TRBV28 and J is TRBJ2-5; the D is unclear. The CDR3 sequence is 14 residues long. Germline V lookup: CDR1 MDHEN, CDR2 SYDVKM. The V end lost 6 bases, the J end lost 1 base, and 12 bases lay between the germline ends. CDR3 in amino acids: CASSHVTAQETQYF. CDR3 coding DNA: TGTGCCAGCAGCCACGTCACAGCCCAAGAGACCCAGTACTTC.

The chain is built from TRBV21-1 and TRBJ2-1; TRBD2 is the table's D call and was not checked against the DNA. TRBV21-1 is an annotated pseudogene. The CDR3 sequence is 13 residues long. This CDR3 reads CASNRSGYNEQFF. CDR3 in DNA: TGTGCCAGTAACCGGAGTGGATACAATGAGCAGTTCTTC.

The chain uses TRBV11-2 and TRBJ2-2, with TRBD1 matching 9 bases. CDR1 is SGHAT and CDR2 is FQNNGV in the germline V gene. The CDR3 loop spans 16 amino acids. J gave up 0 bases and V 5 bases, and 4 bases lay outside the gene matches. CDR3: CASSPNRGPNTGELFF. CDR3 coding DNA: TGTGCCAGCAGCCCGAACAGGGGGCCGAACACCGGGGAGCTGTTTTTT.

The gene calls are TRBV5-1 and TRBJ2-1; TRBD2 matches at 7 bases. The CDR3 is 16 amino acids. Per germline, CDR1 SGHRS and CDR2 YFSETQ. Trimming took 0 bases from V and 2 from J; bases not matched to a gene: 5. CDR3 DNA: TGCGCCAGCAGCTTGGCCCAGCGGGGCGCCTACAATGAGCAGTTCTTC. Protein sequence: CASSLAQRGAYNEQFF.

This chain links TRBV25-1 with TRBJ1-2; D remains ambiguous. Trimming removed 8 bases at V and 4 bases at J, with 8 bases between. Germline CDR1 reads MGHDK; CDR2 reads SYGVNS. CDR3 length equals 11 residues. This chain's CDR3 is CASAGLYGYTF. Written as DNA, the CDR3 is TGTGCCAGCGCGGGCCTCTATGGCTACACCTTC.

The chain employs TRBV5-5 and TRBJ2-5, with D possibly matching TRBD1 (6 bases). V was clipped by 0 bases and J by 1 base, with 7 bases between them. Germline CDR1 SGHKS, CDR2 YYEKEE (reference sequence). The CDR3 has 14 residues. This CDR3 is CASSLGTAQETQYF. The CDR3 DNA reads as TGTGCCAGCAGCTTGGGGACAGCCCAAGAGACCCAGTACTTC.

J is TRBJ2-4 and V is TRBV4-3; D is undetermined. The CDR3 has 16 residues. Trimming stripped 1 base from V and 1 base from J, with 11 bases between. Germline CDR1 LGHNA, CDR2 YSLEER. Here the CDR3 reads CASSQVLGQAKNIQYF. The DNA for the CDR3 is TGCGCCAGCAGCCAAGTCCTAGGGCAGGCCAAAAACATTCAGTACTTC.

The chain joins TRBV11-3 to TRBJ2-1, with D unresolved. This CDR3 contains 15 residues. Looked up from germline, CDR1 is SGHNT and CDR2 is YENEEA. Trimming pared 5 bases from V and 0 bases from J, leaving 11 bases between. Written as DNA, the CDR3 is TGTGCCAGCAGCCTAACCGGCGGCTCCTACAATGAGCAGTTCTTC. Residues: CASSLTGGSYNEQFF.

The rearrangement uses TRBV2 and TRBJ1-1; perhaps TRBD1 as D (6 bases). This CDR3 spans 14 amino acids. From germline, CDR1 is SNHLY and CDR2 FYNNEI. V was clipped by 9 bases and J by 2 bases, with 16 bases between them. The CDR3 sequence is CARGGGRGNTEAFF. The CDR3 nucleotides read TGTGCCAGGGGTGGGGGCAGGGGTAACACTGAAGCTTTCTTT.

The gene calls are TRBV30 and TRBJ1-6; a possible D gene is TRBD1 (5 bases). CDR3 length: 13 residues. V gave up 4 bases and J gave up 6 bases, with 10 bases separating them. Germline V gene lookup returns CDR1 GTSNPN and CDR2 SVGIG (reference sequence). CDR3 nucleotide sequence: TGTGCCTGGAACTTCGGGGGTAATTCACCCCTCCACTTT. Translation gives CAWNFGGNSPLHF. Together with reference TRBV30 and TRBJ1-6, the CDR3 gives the full variable domain: SQTIHQWPATLVQPVGSPLSLECTVEGTSNPNLYWYRQAAGRGLQLLFYSVGIGQISSEVPQNLSASRPQDRQFILSSKKLLLSDSGFYLCAWNFGGNSPLHFGNGTRLTVT.

This clone was seen just once. This chain links TRBV7-9 with TRBJ1-4; D ambiguous. With 3 bases removed from V and 6 bases from J, the gap between germline ends came to 14 bases. Looked up from germline, CDR1 is SEHNR and CDR2 is FQNEAQ (reference sequence). The CDR3 spans 15 residues. The CDR3 DNA reads TGTGCCAGCAGCTTGGACCTAGGCCGGGATGAAAAACTGTTTTTT. Amino acids: CASSLDLGRDEKLFF.

The rearrangement joins TRBV2 to TRBJ2-5; 9 bases are a match to TRBD2. With 0 bases clipped from V and 5 bases from J, the junction kept 7 bases outside the gene matches. Per germline, CDR1 SNHLY and CDR2 FYNNEI. The CDR3 extends over 16 amino acids. DNA for the CDR3: TGTGCCAGCAGTGAAGCGAGAAGGCTAGCGGGGGAGACCCAGTACTTC. It yields the protein CASSEARRLAGETQYF.

The rearrangement links TRBV20-1 to TRBJ2-5; D unresolved. Germline V gene data show CDR1 as DFQATT and CDR2 as SNEGSKA (reference sequence). The germline V and J ends were trimmed by 7 bases and 1 base, with 4 bases remaining between them. This CDR3 is built from 10 residues. The CDR3 nucleotides read TGCAGTGGGAGCCAAGAGACCCAGTACTTC. Its protein is CSGSQETQYF.

The chain employs TRBV7-2 and TRBJ2-1, with TRBD2 matching over 10 bases. The CDR3 has 15 amino acids. Trimming took 1 base from V and 6 from J; bases not matched to a gene: 3. Germline-derived CDR1 and CDR2 are SGHTA and FQGNSA. DNA for the CDR3: TGTGCCAGCAGCTTAGACCCTAGCGGGAGCAATGAGCAGTTCTTC. This gives the protein CASSLDPSGSNEQFF.

This clone was seen a handful of times. V and J are TRBV28 and TRBJ1-1; 7 bases map to TRBD1. The V gene's germline CDR1 is MDHEN and CDR2 SYDVKM. V gave up 3 bases and J gave up 6 bases; unmatched junction bases: 7. CDR3 length: 14 amino acids. The CDR3 DNA follows: TGTGCCAGCAGTTTCGAGGGGGCGAGGGCTGAAGCTTTCTTT. This translates into CASSFEGARAEAFF.

The rearrangement joins TRBV6-5 to TRBJ2-7; TRBD1 aligns across 10 bases. Germline V lookup: CDR1 MNHEY, CDR2 SVGAGI. The CDR3 has 14 amino acids. After removal of 6 bases from V and 4 bases from J, the junction contained 6 bases not matched to a gene. The CDR3 DNA reads TGTGCCAGCAGCGACAGGGGGCCCGAATACGAGCAGTACTTC. Translation: CASSDRGPEYEQYF.

The rearrangement uses TRBV4-1 and TRBJ1-4, with a tentative D call TRBD1 (6 bases). Germline CDR1 is MGHRA and CDR2 is YSYEKL. This CDR3 has 14 residues. V lost 1 base to trimming and J lost 5 bases, with 8 bases between them. The CDR3, as DNA: TGCGCCAGCAGCCAAGGGGGGCTCAATGAAAAACTGTTTTTT. As protein: CASSQGGLNEKLFF.

This sequence joins TRBV27 and TRBJ1-5, with TRBD1 identical over 12 bases. This CDR3 is built from 15 residues. The ends lost 4 bases at V and 5 bases at J; junction bases unmatched: 3. The germline V gene encodes CDR1 MNHEY and CDR2 SMNVEV (reference sequence). The CDR3 region is CASSWGTGGDQPQHF. CDR3 DNA: TGTGCCAGCAGTTGGGGGACAGGGGGCGATCAGCCCCAGCATTTT.

The genes are TRBV5-1 and TRBJ2-7; the D is unclear. The V end was cut by 4 bases, the J end by 6 bases, with 14 bases between. Germline lookup yields CDR1 SGHRS and CDR2 YFSETQ. The CDR3 is made up of 13 amino acids. CDR3 sequence reads: CASSLDLLREQYF. Written as DNA, the CDR3 is TGCGCCAGCAGCCTAGACCTACTACGCGAGCAGTACTTC.

V is TRBV6-1 and J is TRBJ2-1, with 10 positions matching TRBD2. Losses at the gene ends were 10 bases for V and 5 bases for J; bases not matched to a gene: 8. Germline assignment: CDR1 MNHNS and CDR2 SASEGT. This CDR3 contains 14 residues. The CDR3 here is CATPLAGVDNEQFF. CDR3 coding DNA: TGTGCCACCCCCCTAGCGGGAGTTGACAATGAGCAGTTCTTC.

The gene calls are TRBV18 and TRBJ1-1; TRBD1 matches 8 bases. Germline CDR1 and CDR2: KGHSH and LQKENI. The ends lost 8 bases at V and 1 base at J; junction bases unmatched: 6. The CDR3 runs 14 residues. CDR3 amino acids: CASIGGTGNTEAFF. The CDR3 DNA reads as TGTGCCAGCATCGGGGGGACAGGGAACACTGAAGCTTTCTTT.

V gene TRBV7-9 combines with J gene TRBJ2-1, with D hard to call. The CDR3 extends over 13 amino acids. Germline V gene data show CDR1 as SEHNR and CDR2 as FQNEAQ (reference sequence). Trimming took off 5 bases at V and 10 bases at J, with 15 bases between the two ends. The CDR3 spells CASSQKVKGEQFF. The CDR3 bases are TGTGCCAGCAGCCAAAAAGTTAAGGGCGAGCAGTTCTTC. Combining the CDR3 with reference TRBV7-9 and TRBJ2-1 gives the whole variable domain DTGVSQNPRHKITKRGQNVTFRCDPISEHNRLYWYRQTLGQGPEFLTYFQNEAQLEKSRLLSDRFSAERPKGSFSTLEIQRTEQGDSAMYLCASSQKVKGEQFFGPGTRLTVL.

The chain carries TRBV6-6 and TRBJ2-7; D is uncertain. The V end lost 2 bases, the J end lost 3 bases, and 8 bases lay between the germline ends. There are 13 residues in the CDR3. Germline-derived CDR1 and CDR2 are MNHNY and SVGAGI (reference sequence). The CDR3 region is CASSYREYYEQYV. DNA of the CDR3: TGTGCCAGCAGTTACAGGGAATACTACGAGCAGTACGTC.

The gene calls are TRBV7-9 and TRBJ1-5; TRBD1 agrees at 10 bases. The ends lost 4 bases at V and 7 bases at J; junction bases unmatched: 16. Germline CDR1 is SEHNR and CDR2 is FQNEAQ (reference sequence). This CDR3 has 18 amino acids. In nucleotides, the CDR3 is TGTGCCAGCAGCTCAGGGGTCCCCGGGACAGGGGTGTCCCAGCCCCAGCATTTT. Translation gives CASSSGVPGTGVSQPQHF.

J is TRBJ2-2 and V is TRBV6-5; the D is unclear. The CDR3 sequence is 12 residues long. Germline CDR1 MNHEY, CDR2 SVGAGI. Trimming cost V 4 bases and J 4 bases, with 4 bases left between them. In nucleotides, the CDR3 is TGTGCCAGCAGTTCTCTCACCGGGGAGCTGTTTTTT. It is translated as CASSSLTGELFF.